Listed below are T cell receptor beta chains from one sample, sequenced in a study of T cell responses to AZD1222 COVID-19 vaccine. TCRdb's table, derived via immunoSEQ multiplex PCR, lists solely in-frame clones and lacks some. The sample yields 100,000 to 150,000 clones, 86% seen once. The sample consisted of peripheral blood, taken on day 0 of AZD1222 vaccination. All receptors come from an adult in good health. CDR3s include the opening cysteine and the closing phenylalanine or tryptophan. A D gene is named only where the DNA matches it firmly. Clone size is shown for a subset of rows, as once, few, many or a class of expanded clone.

J | size | D | V | CDR3 | DNA
TRBJ1-6 | NA | NA | TRBV2 | CASSETGRGGNSPLHF | TGTGCCAGCAGTGAAACGGGCCGAGGGGGTAATTCACCCCTCCACTTT
TRBJ2-7 | NA | NA | TRBV9 | CASSVDPGSSYEQYF | TGTGCCAGCAGCGTAGACCCGGGAAGCTCCTACGAGCAGTACTTC
TRBJ2-3 | NA | TRBD2 | TRBV10-3 | CAISESEAGGADTQYF | TGTGCCATCAGTGAGTCGGAGGCGGGGGGGGCAGATACGCAGTATTTT
TRBJ2-7 | NA | NA | TRBV29-1 | CSVEEGQGVYEQYF | TGCAGCGTTGAAGAGGGGCAGGGAGTCTACGAGCAGTACTTC
TRBJ1-6 | once | NA | TRBV5-1 | CASSLVGATSPLHF | TGCGCCAGCAGCTTGGTTGGGGCGACGTCACCCCTCCACTTT
TRBJ2-5 | NA | NA | TRBV6-5 | CASSSPPTQYF | TGTGCCAGCAGTTCCCCCCCCACCCAGTACTTC
TRBJ2-2 | NA | TRBD1 | TRBV14 | CASSQATGWKTGELFF | TGTGCCAGCAGCCAGGCGACAGGGTGGAAAACCGGGGAGCTGTTTTTT
TRBJ2-1 | once | TRBD1 | TRBV19 | CASSIPRGQGEQFF | TGTGCCAGTAGTATCCCCAGGGGGCAAGGAGAGCAGTTCTTC
TRBJ1-1 | NA | NA | TRBV30 | CAWSRGLNTEAFF | TGTGCCTGGAGTCGGGGTCTGAACACTGAAGCTTTCTTT
TRBJ1-1 | few | TRBD1 | TRBV10-3 | CAIGTGLDTEAFF | TGTGCCATCGGGACAGGGTTGGACACTGAAGCTTTCTTT
TRBJ2-7 | NA | NA | TRBV18 | CASSLNSGTTYEQYF | TGTGCCAGCTCGTTAAATTCCGGGACAACCTACGAGCAGTACTTC
TRBJ1-2 | NA | NA | TRBV7-2 | CASSFQGGLNYGYTF | TGTGCCAGCAGCTTTCAGGGAGGTTTGAACTATGGCTACACCTTC
TRBJ1-2 | once | NA | TRBV6-5 | CATAAATYGYTF | TGTGCCACAGCTGCCGCCACTTATGGCTACACCTTC
TRBJ2-1 | few | NA | TRBV13 | CASSLGGSSENFDLSSYNEQFF | TGTGCCAGCAGCTTAGGAGGGTCTAGCGAAAACTTTGACTTGAGCTCCTACAATGAGCAGTTCTTC
TRBJ2-1 | once | TRBD2 | TRBV7-6 | CASSPLSSGRAKNEQFF | TGTGCCAGCAGCCCCCTGTCCAGCGGGAGGGCGAAGAATGAGCAGTTCTTC
TRBJ1-4 | NA | NA | TRBV9 | CASSVGGGEKLFF | TGTGCCAGCAGCGTAGGAGGTGGTGAAAAACTGTTTTTT
TRBJ1-1 | NA | NA | TRBV7-9 | CASSFGGIVYTEAFF | TGTGCCAGCAGCTTCGGAGGGATTGTTTACACTGAAGCTTTCTTT
TRBJ2-1 | NA | TRBD2 | TRBV7-8 | CASSLVSGRGYNEQFF | TGTGCCAGCAGCTTAGTTAGCGGGAGGGGCTACAATGAGCAGTTCTTC
TRBJ2-7 | NA | TRBD2 | TRBV2 | CASSESAGGLSEQYF | TGTGCCAGCAGTGAAAGCGCGGGGGGGCTAAGCGAGCAGTACTTC
TRBJ1-4 | NA | NA | TRBV20-1 | CTHGWRFF | TGCACCCATGGTTGGAGGTTTTTT
TRBJ2-2 | NA | NA | TRBV28 | CASSLQNTGELFF | TGTGCCAGCAGTTTACAGAACACCGGGGAGCTGTTTTTT
TRBJ2-2 | NA | NA | TRBV4-2 | CASSNPATRRDAGELFF | TGTGCCAGCAGCAACCCGGCCACTAGGAGGGACGCGGGGGAGCTGTTTTTT
TRBJ1-5 | NA | NA | TRBV19 | CASTRSLNQPQHF | TGTGCCAGTACCCGGAGCCTCAATCAGCCCCAGCATTTT
TRBJ1-2 | NA | TRBD1 | TRBV11-3 | CASSLGTGGWSYGYTF | TGTGCCAGCAGCTTGGGGACAGGGGGTTGGAGCTATGGCTACACCTTC
TRBJ1-5 | NA | NA | TRBV3-1/TRBV3-2 | CASSQDRGQPQHF | TGTGCCAGCAGCCAAGACAGGGGTCAGCCCCAGCATTTT
TRBJ1-2 | NA | NA | TRBV3-1/TRBV3-2 | CASSPPGGSHGYTF | TGTGCCAGCAGCCCCCCCGGGGGGTCCCATGGCTACACCTTC
TRBJ2-1 | NA | TRBD2 | TRBV4-1 | CASGLAASSYNEQFF | TGCGCCAGCGGACTAGCCGCATCGTCCTACAATGAGCAGTTCTTC
TRBJ1-2 | once | NA | TRBV7-9 | CASSLDAIYGYTF | TGTGCCAGCAGCTTAGATGCTATATATGGCTACACCTTC
TRBJ1-1 | NA | NA | TRBV28 | CAISQGVGNTEAFF | TGTGCCATATCCCAGGGTGTAGGTAACACTGAAGCTTTCTTT
TRBJ2-1 | NA | NA | TRBV6-5 | CASRSGTHEQFF | TGTGCCAGCAGATCCGGGACCCACGAGCAGTTCTTC
TRBJ2-5 | NA | TRBD2 | TRBV5-1 | CASSINPAGGQETQYF | TGCGCCAGCAGCATCAACCCAGCGGGGGGACAAGAGACCCAGTACTTC
TRBJ2-3 | NA | NA | TRBV6-5 | CASSYGRGPPFATQYF | TGTGCCAGCAGTTACGGCAGGGGTCCGCCGTTTGCTACGCAGTATTTT
TRBJ2-7 | NA | NA | TRBV7-3 | CASSLGSAYEQYF | TGTGCCAGCAGCTTAGGGTCAGCTTACGAGCAGTACTTC